These 18 T cell receptor beta chains originate from one sample sequenced in a study of glioma-infiltrating T cells after dendritic cell vaccination. Time point specified: after dendritic cell vaccination, including at tumor progression/relapse. Sequencing was performed with immunoSEQ multiplex PCR; in TCRdb, only in-frame clones are kept and a portion is missing. The table records 20,000 to 30,000 clones, roughly nine tenths of them present only once. The specimen comprised blood, sampled after dendritic cell vaccination. These receptors originate from a human donor with glioblastoma.

The rearrangement joins TRBV7-8 to TRBJ2-5; TRBD1 is a possible D gene (5 bases). V lost 2 bases to trimming and J lost 5 bases, with 12 bases between them. This CDR3 spans 14 amino acids. CDR1 is SGHVS, CDR2 FQNEAQ, per germline. In DNA, the CDR3 is TGTGCCAGCAGCTTATTTACAGGTGGGGAGACCCAGTACTTC. It encodes CASSLFTGGETQYF. Using reference TRBV7-8 and TRBJ2-5 for the parts outside the CDR3, the full variable domain is GAGVSQSPRYKVAKRGQDVALRCDPISGHVSLFWYQQALGQGPEFLTYFQNEAQLDKSGLPSDRFFAERPEGSVSTLKIQRTQQEDSAVYLCASSLFTGGETQYFGPGTRLLVL.

This clone was found a few times. The rearrangement uses TRBV5-8 and TRBJ1-5, with D perhaps matching TRBD1 (6 bases). Germline CDR1 SGHTS, CDR2 YDEGEE. The germline V and J ends were trimmed by 3 bases and 7 bases, with 17 bases remaining between them. CDR3 length: 15 residues. The CDR3 region has the DNA TGTGCCAGCAGCTCTGGACAGCGCGTAGGACAGCCCCAGCATTTT. Its translation: CASSSGQRVGQPQHF.

This clone has only one observation. The chain couples TRBV11-2 to TRBJ2-2; TRBD2 might be the D (6 bases). V was trimmed by 4 bases and J by 4 bases, leaving 13 bases between them. The CDR3 consists of 15 residues. In germline, CDR1 is SGHAT, CDR2 FQNNGV. Here the CDR3 reads CASSWRAGTTGELFF. DNA of the CDR3: TGTGCCAGCAGCTGGCGGGCGGGGACCACCGGGGAGCTGTTTTTT.

The chain employs TRBV12-5 and TRBJ2-3, with TRBD1 matching 8 bases. CDR3 length equals 16 residues. The germline V gene encodes CDR1 LGHNT and CDR2 FRNRAP. The ends lost 0 bases at V and 4 bases at J; junction bases unmatched: 6. CDR3 region: CASGLVVDRGADTQYF. The CDR3 DNA sequence: TGTGCTAGTGGTTTGGTAGTCGACAGGGGAGCAGATACGCAGTATTTT.

The rearrangement uses TRBV7-9 and TRBJ2-7; tentative D call: TRBD1 (5 bases). The germline gives CDR1 SEHNR, CDR2 FQNEAQ (reference sequence). V dropped 1 base and J dropped 1 base, with 11 bases sitting between them. There are 15 residues in the CDR3. The CDR3 protein is CASSLGGQTSYEQYF. Written as DNA, the CDR3 is TGTGCCAGCAGCTTAGGGGGCCAGACTTCCTACGAGCAGTACTTC.

There are a few counts of this clone. The genes are TRBV27 and TRBJ2-1; D unresolved. Trimming stripped 4 bases from V and 4 bases from J, with 20 bases between. Per germline, CDR1 MNHEY and CDR2 SMNVEV (reference sequence). CDR3 length: 17 amino acids. The CDR3 sequence is CASSSGGPGSSYNEQFF. CDR3 in DNA: TGTGCCAGCAGTTCCGGCGGCCCCGGATCGTCTTACAATGAGCAGTTCTTC.

The chain joins TRBV9 to TRBJ2-5; possibly TRBD1 for D (5 bases). In germline, CDR1 is SGDLS, CDR2 YYNGEE. Trimming pared 2 bases from V and 4 bases from J, leaving 18 bases between. This CDR3 spans 16 amino acids. CDR3 coding DNA: TGTGCCAGCAGCGTTGGAGTCGGCAGGGTGAGAGAGACCCAGTACTTC. It translates to CASSVGVGRVRETQYF.

This chain connects TRBV5-1 to TRBJ2-7; TRBD1 might be the D (6 bases). Germline CDR1 SGHRS, CDR2 YFSETQ. The CDR3 contains 15 residues. V was clipped by 3 bases and J by 4 bases, with 17 bases between them. DNA of the CDR3: TGCGCCAGCAGCTCGTTGCAGGGGTTGGGTTACGAGCAGTACTTC. This sequence encodes CASSSLQGLGYEQYF.

The chain links TRBV15 to TRBJ2-7; 7 bases agree with TRBD1. The CDR3 loop spans 15 amino acids. The germline gives CDR1 LNHNV, CDR2 YYDKDF (reference sequence). Trimming took 3 bases from V and 2 from J; bases not matched to a gene: 7. The CDR3 reads CATSRDGRGTYEQYF. The CDR3 DNA reads as TGTGCCACCAGCAGGGATGGCAGGGGGACCTACGAGCAGTACTTC.

This clone was observed a single time. The rearrangement uses TRBV19 and TRBJ2-1, with a tentative D call TRBD2 (5 bases). Trimming pared 3 bases from V and 4 bases from J, leaving 10 bases between. CDR1 LNHDA and CDR2 SQIVND come from the germline V gene (reference sequence). The CDR3 sequence is 14 residues long. The CDR3 region is CASSIQADYNEQFF. In DNA, the CDR3 is TGTGCCAGTAGTATCCAAGCGGATTACAATGAGCAGTTCTTC.

V gene TRBV29-1 combines with J gene TRBJ1-4, with D uncertain. V dropped 4 bases and J dropped 8 bases, with 17 bases sitting between them. Germline CDR1 and CDR2: SQVTM and ANQGSEA. This CDR3 contains 14 residues. The CDR3 sequence: CSVASSTRSEKLFF. The CDR3 DNA is TGCAGCGTTGCTAGCTCCACGAGGTCGGAAAAACTGTTTTTT.

This chain connects TRBV5-1 to TRBJ2-7; a possible D gene is TRBD1 (6 bases). Germline V gene lookup returns CDR1 SGHRS and CDR2 YFSETQ. The V end lost 5 bases, the J end lost 5 bases, and 17 bases lay between the germline ends. The CDR3 extends over 14 amino acids. The CDR3 here is CASSAGTGSDEQYF. Here the CDR3 DNA reads TGCGCCAGCAGTGCCGGTACAGGGTCTGACGAGCAGTACTTC. Using reference TRBV5-1 and TRBJ2-7 for the parts outside the CDR3, the full variable domain is KAGVTQTPRYLIKTRGQQVTLSCSPISGHRSVSWYQQTPGQGLQFLFEYFSETQRNKGNFPGRFSGRQFSNSRSEMNVSTLELGDSALYLCASSAGTGSDEQYFGPGTRLTVT.

This chain joins TRBV7-2 and TRBJ1-4; possible D gene TRBD1, 6 bases. The CDR3 spans 15 residues. CDR1 SGHTA and CDR2 FQGNSA come from the germline V gene. V gave up 4 bases and J gave up 7 bases, with 16 bases separating them. CDR3 region: CASSWGRGRGEKLFF. For the CDR3, the DNA is TGTGCCAGCAGCTGGGGGCGGGGGCGCGGTGAAAAACTGTTTTTT. Full variable domain (remainder filled in from reference TRBV7-2 and TRBJ1-4): GAGVSQSPSNKVTEKGKDVELRCDPISGHTALYWYRQSLGQGLEFLIYFQGNSAPDKSGLPSDRFSAERTGGSVSTLTIQRTQQEDSAVYLCASSWGRGRGEKLFFGSGTQLSVL.

The genes are TRBV29-1 and TRBJ2-7; 12 positions agree with TRBD1. CDR1 and CDR2 (germline): SQVTM, ANQGSEA. CDR3 length equals 15 residues. The V segment lost 7 bases and the J segment 5 bases; nucleotides outside the gene matches: 12. The CDR3 region is CSAVRDRGRFNEQYF. CDR3 DNA: TGCAGCGCTGTGAGGGACAGGGGGCGTTTCAACGAGCAGTACTTC.

This chain joins TRBV7-9 and TRBJ2-2; D perhaps matches TRBD2 (5 bases). Germline V gene data show CDR1 as SEHNR and CDR2 as FQNEAQ (reference sequence). The CDR3 sequence is 16 residues long. The V and J ends lost 4 bases and 2 bases respectively, with 14 bases between them. The CDR3 is CASSSNYGDNTGELFF. The CDR3 DNA sequence: TGTGCCAGCAGCTCTAACTACGGGGATAACACCGGGGAGCTGTTTTTT.

The chain employs TRBV6-5 and TRBJ1-2, with D tentatively TRBD1 (6 bases). V was shortened by 5 bases and J by 8 bases, with 18 bases between the two germline ends. The CDR3 spans 14 residues. Looked up from germline, CDR1 is MNHEY and CDR2 is SVGAGI. The CDR3 spells CASSNRQVGFGYTF. In nucleotides, the CDR3 is TGTGCCAGCAGTAACAGACAGGTCGGCTTCGGCTACACCTTC.

The chain uses TRBV6-4 and TRBJ1-5; D might be TRBD1 (5 bases). V lost 4 bases to trimming and J lost 5 bases, with 9 bases between them. This CDR3 comprises 13 residues. From germline, CDR1 is MRHNA and CDR2 SNTAGT. The CDR3 bases are TGTGCCAGCAGTGTACTCAGGGATCAGCCCCAGCATTTT. Protein product: CASSVLRDQPQHF.

V and J are TRBV21-1 and TRBJ2-7; TRBD1, the table's D call, lacks a check against the DNA. TRBV21-1 corresponds to a pseudogene. The CDR3 sequence is 13 residues long. CDR3 coding DNA: TGTGCCAGCAGCAAAGGTCAGGCCTACGAGCAGTACTTC. It translates to CASSKGQAYEQYF.